A single sample gave rise to the 23 T cell receptor beta chains below, sequenced in a study of regulatory T cells in long-lasting Graves disease (dated by TCRdb to about 2021). The sample's time point, from its label and the paper: newly diagnosed GD, antithyroid drugs for less than 3 months. RNA was extracted from PBMCs in TRIzol for both TCR sequencing and RNA sequencing. Library construction relied on multiplex PCR. Sequencing instrument: Illumina HiSeq 4000. CDR3 regions were amplified by Arm-PCR with iRepertoire HTBI primers to construct TCR beta libraries. Through fastp at Q25 and MiXCR, TCRdb rebuilt clones from the public reads, retaining in-frame beta chains. Rows with a matching CDR3 protein are joined into one entry that keeps the most common DNA and genes. The sample table contains 200,000 to 300,000 distinct CDR3 sequences; only one count was recorded for just over 20% of them. About 15% of the sample rests with the top ten.

Sequencing used peripheral blood mononuclear cells (PBMCs), obtained at new diagnosis, from a patient treated with antithyroid drugs. The origin of the receptors is a female donor with Graves disease.

Comment on this clonotype: A much larger clone is a single base away; this may be a read error. The chain uses TRBV7-2 and TRBJ2-1; D is ambiguous. The CDR3 covers 15 residues. Germline assignment: CDR1 SGHTA and CDR2 FQGNSA. V lost 5 bases, J lost 8 bases, and 19 bases lay in between. The CDR3: CASSLLSFGYDEQFF. The CDR3 nucleotides are TGTGCCAGCAGCCTGCTTAGTTTTGGTTACGATGAGCAGTTCTTC.

Of note for this clonotype: A much larger clone lies one base from this, so it may be a read error. The chain links TRBV12-3 or TRBV12-4 to TRBJ1-1; unclear D gene. Trimming stripped 4 bases from V and 4 bases from J, with 10 bases between. The CDR3 has 13 amino acids. CDR3 residues: CASSWTWGTEAFF. The CDR3 DNA is TGTGCCAGCAGTTGGACCTGGGGCACTGAAGCTTTCTTT.

Remarks on this clonotype: A read error is possible here, since a much larger clone lies one base away. J is TRBJ1-1 and V is TRBV27; D remains ambiguous. The V end lost 3 bases, the J end lost 7 bases, and 27 bases lay between the germline ends. Germline assignment: CDR1 MNHEY and CDR2 SMNVEV (reference sequence). The CDR3 spans 18 residues. The CDR3 loop is CASSFGPPTTSRIIEAFF. The CDR3 DNA follows: TGTGCCAGCAGTTTCGGCCCACCGACTACGTCGCGTATCATTGAAGCTTTCTTT.

This sequence joins TRBV24-1 and TRBJ2-1, with 10 bases aligning to TRBD2. V was clipped by 5 bases and J by 2 bases; unmatched bases: 14. Per germline, CDR1 KGHDR and CDR2 SFDVKD. The CDR3 is 19 residues long. CDR3 nucleotide sequence: TGTGCCACCAGTGCCCGACAGGCATTAGCGGGAGGCGCCTACAATGAGCAGTTCTTC. Residues: CATSARQALAGGAYNEQFF.

This clonotype was recorded at least ten times. V is TRBV5-1 and J is TRBJ1-1; 8 bases are a match to TRBD1. V was clipped by 3 bases and J by 0 bases; unmatched bases: 10. Germline loops: CDR1 SGHRS, CDR2 YFSETQ. The CDR3 contains 17 residues. The CDR3 protein is CASSSGTTGAMNTEAFF. CDR3 sequence (DNA): TGCGCCAGCAGCTCTGGAACGACAGGGGCCATGAACACTGAAGCTTTCTTT.

Ten or more counts support this clonotype. V is TRBV6-1 and J is TRBJ2-7, with TRBD1 as a possible D gene (5 bases). The CDR3 extends over 14 amino acids. In germline, CDR1 is MNHNS, CDR2 SASEGT. Trimming removed 6 bases at V and 2 bases at J, with 14 bases between. This chain's CDR3 is CASRMQGSTYEQYF. The CDR3 nucleotides are TGTGCCAGCAGGATGCAGGGATCTACCTACGAGCAGTACTTC.

The chain uses TRBV12-5 and TRBJ2-2; D possibly corresponds to TRBD2 (6 bases). The CDR3 has 20 residues. The germline V gene has CDR1 LGHNT and CDR2 FRNRAP. V was trimmed by 0 bases and J by 1 base, leaving 21 bases between them. The CDR3 loop is CASGLVGLGREVRNTGELFF. The DNA of the CDR3 is TGTGCTAGTGGTTTGGTGGGGCTCGGCAGGGAGGTGAGGAACACCGGGGAGCTGTTTTTT.

This clonotype showed up just a few times. This sequence joins TRBV19 and TRBJ1-5; tentative D call: TRBD1 (6 bases). Germline V gene lookup returns CDR1 LNHDA and CDR2 SQIVND (reference sequence). This CDR3 comprises 14 residues. Deletions cut 7 bases from V and 1 base from J, with 11 bases between. The CDR3 region has the DNA TGTGCCAGTATAGACAGGCGCAGCAATCAGCCCCAGCATTTT. It codes for CASIDRRSNQPQHF.

In this sample, this clonotype turned up many times. The chain links TRBV18 to TRBJ2-7; 7 bases fit TRBD1. J lost 2 bases, V lost 4 bases, and 5 bases had no gene match. Germline loops: CDR1 KGHSH, CDR2 LQKENI. The CDR3 totals 14 residues. CDR3 DNA sequence: TGTGCCAGCTCACTTATGACAGGGACCTACGAGCAGTACTTC. It codes for CASSLMTGTYEQYF.

As for this clonotype: One base away lies a much larger clone, so this may be a sequencing read error. V and J are TRBV6-2 or TRBV6-3 and TRBJ2-3; possible D gene TRBD2, 6 bases. The CDR3 loop spans 18 amino acids. The germline V and J ends were trimmed by 5 bases and 3 bases, with 24 bases remaining between them. CDR1 and CDR2 from the germline V gene are MNHEY and SVGEGT. The CDR3 spells CASSEGLGGVGGTDTQYF. CDR3 coding DNA: TGTGCCAGCAGTGAGGGGTTAGGCGGGGTCGGTGGGACAGATACGCAGTATTTT.

The J gene is TRBJ1-2, the V gene TRBV6-5; D ambiguous. The CDR3 has 12 amino acids. V was clipped by 4 bases and J by 4 bases, with 7 bases between them. Germline CDR1 and CDR2: MNHEY and SVGAGI. The CDR3 DNA reads TGTGCCAGCAGTTCCGGGGTCTATGGCTACACCTTC. This codes for CASSSGVYGYTF.

Many counts were recorded for this clonotype. The chain combines TRBV27 with TRBJ2-7, with TRBD2 identical over 10 bases. V lost 6 bases to trimming and J lost 6 bases; unmatched junction nucleotides: 11. The CDR3 runs 15 residues. The germline gives CDR1 MNHEY, CDR2 SMNVEV (reference sequence). CDR3 residues: CASSQTSGPWLEQYF. CDR3 nucleotides: TGTGCCAGCAGCCAGACTAGCGGGCCATGGCTCGAGCAGTACTTC.

This clonotype was seen ten or more times. The chain recombines TRBV6-4 with TRBJ2-7; perhaps D is TRBD1 or TRBD2 (5 bases each). Germline CDR1 and CDR2: MRHNA and SNTAGT. The CDR3 runs 16 residues. Trimming pared 3 bases from V and 3 bases from J, leaving 18 bases between. The CDR3 sequence is CASSEVYGGASYEQYF. The CDR3 region has the DNA TGTGCCAGCAGTGAAGTATATGGGGGAGCTAGCTACGAGCAGTACTTC.

The table lists this clonotype with many counts. The V and J genes are TRBV7-2 and TRBJ2-3; possibly TRBD2 for D (7 bases). With 8 bases removed from V and 0 bases from J, the gap between germline ends came to 15 bases. The CDR3 has 15 amino acids. Germline CDR1 SGHTA, CDR2 FQGNSA. CDR3 loop: CASGGGGASTDTQYF. The CDR3 DNA follows: TGTGCCAGCGGGGGGGGCGGGGCTAGCACAGATACGCAGTATTTT.

This clonotype appeared many times. The J gene is TRBJ2-3, the V gene TRBV20-1; 11 bases map to TRBD2. The V segment lost 1 base and the J segment 6 bases; nucleotides outside the gene matches: 12. Per the germline V gene, CDR1 is DFQATT and CDR2 is SNEGSKA (reference sequence). The CDR3 contains 17 residues. CDR3 sequence (DNA): TGCAGTGCTAGAGGAGTAGTAGCGGGAGGGCCCTCGGATACGCAGTATTTT. Its protein product is CSARGVVAGGPSDTQYF.

This clonotype was counted ten times or more. The chain links TRBV5-4 to TRBJ2-1, with 7 bases fitting TRBD2. The CDR3 covers 16 residues. With 4 bases clipped from V and 0 bases from J, the junction kept 7 bases outside the gene matches. The V gene's germline CDR1 is SGHNT and CDR2 YYREEE (reference sequence). As DNA, the CDR3 is TGTGCCAGCAGCGCGTCACTAGCGAGCTCCTACAATGAGCAGTTCTTC. It is translated as CASSASLASSYNEQFF. Combining the CDR3 with reference TRBV5-4 and TRBJ2-1 gives the whole variable domain ETGVTQSPTHLIKTRGQQVTLRCSSQSGHNTVSWYQQALGQGPQFIFQYYREEENGRGNFPPRFSGLQFPNYSSELNVNALELDDSALYLCASSASLASSYNEQFFGPGTRLTVL.

The rearrangement links TRBV28 to TRBJ1-5; no clear D gene. Looked up from germline, CDR1 is MDHEN and CDR2 is SYDVKM. This CDR3 region has 13 residues. V lost 5 bases to trimming and J lost 0 bases, with 5 bases between them. CDR3 bases: TGTGCCAGCAGTCCGTATAGCAATCAGCCCCAGCATTTT. Amino acid sequence: CASSPYSNQPQHF.

Details on this clonotype: A far larger clone differs by one base, so this is likely a read error. The chain uses TRBV11-2 and TRBJ1-1; no clear D gene. This CDR3 has 14 residues. The V and J ends lost 5 bases and 1 base respectively, with 11 bases between them. Germline V gene lookup returns CDR1 SGHAT and CDR2 FQNNGV. CDR3 loop: CASSPAGRNTEAFF. CDR3 nucleotides: TGTGCCAGCAGCCCCGCCGGGAGGAACACTGAAGCTTTCTTT.

This clonotype has ten or more counts. V gene TRBV5-1 combines with J gene TRBJ2-7; 7 nucleotides line up with TRBD1. Trimming cost V 4 bases and J 0 bases; bases outside gene matches: 4. The CDR3 consists of 14 residues. Germline V gene lookup returns CDR1 SGHRS and CDR2 YFSETQ. CDR3 amino acids: CASSRDSSSYEQYF. Written as DNA, the CDR3 is TGCGCCAGCAGCAGGGACAGCAGCTCCTACGAGCAGTACTTC.

This clonotype was observed at least ten times. This chain joins TRBV20-1 and TRBJ2-7; 10 bases are a match to TRBD2. J gave up 5 bases and V 5 bases, and 9 bases lay outside the gene matches. The CDR3 spans 14 residues. In germline, CDR1 is DFQATT, CDR2 SNEGSKA (reference sequence). The CDR3 sequence: CSADTRTSGDEQYF. Here the CDR3 DNA reads TGCAGTGCTGACACTCGGACTAGCGGAGACGAGCAGTACTTC.

The gene calls are TRBV6-2 or TRBV6-3 and TRBJ2-3, with D perhaps matching TRBD1 or TRBD2 (6 bases each). The end of the DNA fits TRBJ2-1 better, so the J call may be wrong. Germline V gene lookup returns CDR1 MNHEY and CDR2 SVGEGT. This CDR3 spans 12 amino acids. The CDR3 loop is CASSLQGGEQFF. CDR3 coding DNA: TGTGCCAGCAGCCTACAGGGAGGCGAGCAGTTCTTC.

This clonotype was seen ten or more times. V usage is TRBV12-3 or TRBV12-4 and J usage is TRBJ2-3; D is perhaps TRBD2 (6 bases). Between the trimmed V and J ends, which lost 6 bases and 6 bases, there was a span of 13 bases. The CDR3 runs 13 residues. CDR3 region: CASSPGVRDTQYF. CDR3 bases: TGTGCCAGCAGCCCGGGAGTTAGGGATACGCAGTATTTT.

This clonotype was observed at least ten times. The J gene is TRBJ2-7, the V gene TRBV11-1; the D is unclear. This CDR3 comprises 13 residues. Deletions cut 3 bases from V and 0 bases from J, with 6 bases between. Germline loops: CDR1 SGHAT, CDR2 FQDESV (reference sequence). The CDR3 spells CASSFSVSYEQYF. CDR3 nucleotides: TGTGCCAGCAGCTTCTCAGTCTCCTACGAGCAGTACTTC.